Presented here are 21 T cell receptor beta chains from one specimen sequenced in a study of molecular identifiers for immune sequencing clone quantification. TCRdb fed the PCR reads into MiXCR, producing one record per CDR3 protein. Counted here are over 550,000 distinct CDR3 sequences, approximately 24% occurring once; the ten biggest clones make up about 0.84%. Sequences were obtained from naive CD8+ T cells from blood, with Jurkat cell RNA spiked in. As to subset: FACS-sorted CD8+CD4-CCR7+CD45RA+ naive T cells. The receptors stem from a human donor in good health. Some libraries in this study had Jurkat cell RNA spiked in.

The genes are TRBV19 and TRBJ2-1; D gene ambiguous. Deletions cut 5 bases from V and 2 bases from J, with 10 bases between. Germline CDR1 reads LNHDA; CDR2 reads SQIVND (reference sequence). This CDR3 contains 14 residues. Here the CDR3 DNA reads TGTGCCAGTAGTGGCGAACTGCCCTACAATGAGCAGTTCTTC. Its protein product is CASSGELPYNEQFF.

This clonotype came up once. The chain has TRBV7-9 and TRBJ2-3, with D tentatively TRBD1 (6 bases). The end of the DNA aligns better with TRBJ1-5, so the J call may be wrong. Germline V gene lookup returns CDR1 SEHNR and CDR2 FQNEAQ (reference sequence). The CDR3 contains 16 residues. The CDR3 here is CASSRLTSGGTDTQHF. In nucleotides, the CDR3 is TGTGCCAGCAGCCGCTTGACTAGCGGGGGCACAGATACGCAGCATTTT.

This clonotype was seen a few times. In this CDR3 the conserved last residue, phenylalanine or tryptophan, is missing, so a read error is likely. The chain recombines TRBV19 with TRBJ2-7; TRBD2 matches at 8 bases. From germline, CDR1 is LNHDA and CDR2 SQIVND (reference sequence). The CDR3 length is 15 residues. The junction had 10 bases not matched to a gene; V was cut back by 5 bases and J by 4 bases. The CDR3 loop reads CASSRALAGRYEQYC. The DNA of the CDR3 is TGTGCCAGTAGTCGCGCTTTAGCGGGAAGGTACGAGCAGTACTGC.

For the CDR3, the DNA is TGTGCCAGCAGCTTAGTTTCGGGACAGGGCCTGGGAAACACCATATATTTT. This translates into CASSLVSGQGLGNTIYF. V and J are TRBV7-2 and TRBJ1-3, with TRBD1 identical over 9 bases. From germline, CDR1 is SGHTA and CDR2 FQGNSA. This CDR3 comprises 17 residues. The V gene end was trimmed by 1 base and the J gene end by 4 bases; junction bases not matched to a gene: 8. Together with reference TRBV7-2 and TRBJ1-3, the CDR3 gives the full variable domain: GAGVSQSPSNKVTEKGKDVELRCDPISGHTALYWYRQSLGQGLEFLIYFQGNSAPDKSGLPSDRFSAERTGGSVSTLTIQRTQQEDSAVYLCASSLVSGQGLGNTIYFGEGSWLTVV.

This clonotype was picked up many times. V and J are TRBV29-1 and TRBJ2-4, with 8 bases lining up with TRBD1. Germline lookup yields CDR1 SQVTM and CDR2 ANQGSEA. The length of the CDR3 is 15 residues. V lost 4 bases, J lost 0 bases, and 5 bases stayed unmatched. CDR3: CSVADRDVAKNIQYF. The CDR3 nucleotides are TGCAGCGTTGCGGACAGGGACGTAGCCAAAAACATTCAGTACTTC. Complete variable domain (other parts from reference TRBV29-1 and TRBJ2-4): SAVISQKPSRDICQRGTSLTIQCQVDSQVTMMFWYRQQPGQSLTLIATANQGSEATYESGFVIDKFPISRPNLTFSTLTVSNMSPEDSSIYLCSVADRDVAKNIQYFGAGTRLSVL.

This clonotype was seen many times. The rearrangement links TRBV19 to TRBJ1-5; no definite D call. The germline V and J ends were trimmed by 7 bases and 2 bases, with 12 bases remaining between them. The V gene's germline CDR1 is LNHDA and CDR2 SQIVND (reference sequence). This CDR3 has 14 amino acids. The CDR3 loop reads CASNPDGGNQPQHF. The DNA of the CDR3 is TGTGCCAGTAATCCGGACGGGGGCAATCAGCCCCAGCATTTT.

Points on this clonotype: A much larger clone is a single base away; this may be a read error. The CDR3 end shows no conserved phenylalanine or tryptophan, and so a read error is likely. The limits of the CDR3 on the DNA are not certain, so only TCRdb's listed CDR3 is given. V usage is TRBV4-3 and J usage is TRBJ2-7. The CDR3 has 11 amino acids, counting both end residues. In germline, CDR1 is LGHNA, CDR2 YSLEER. The CDR3 spells CASSPDADTGL.

The chain carries TRBV20-1 and TRBJ2-1; D might be TRBD1 (5 bases). Germline CDR1 is DFQATT and CDR2 is SNEGSKA (reference sequence). Between the trimmed V and J ends, which lost 5 bases and 2 bases, there was a span of 19 bases. The CDR3 covers 16 residues. The CDR3 DNA follows: TGCAGTGCTTCTTTTCCCGAAGGGGTGACCTACAATGAGCAGTTCTTC. Its protein is CSASFPEGVTYNEQFF.

The DNA for the CDR3 is TGTGCCAGCCGCCCCGGCGGAAACGAGCAGTACTTC. It is translated as CASRPGGNEQYF. This chain connects TRBV11-2 to TRBJ2-7; D gene uncertain. Between the trimmed V and J ends, which lost 8 bases and 5 bases, there was a span of 13 bases. The CDR3 runs 12 residues. From germline, CDR1 is SGHAT and CDR2 FQNNGV.

The CDR3 protein is CASSPLPGLAGSSSYEQYF. The CDR3 bases are TGTGCCAGCAGCCCGCTCCCGGGACTAGCGGGGTCGAGCTCCTACGAGCAGTACTTC. The chain couples TRBV7-9 to TRBJ2-7, with 13 positions matching TRBD2. V lost 5 bases to trimming and J lost 0 bases; unmatched junction nucleotides: 13. The germline gives CDR1 SEHNR, CDR2 FQNEAQ (reference sequence). The CDR3 is 19 residues long.

The V and J genes are TRBV27 and TRBJ2-2, with a tentative D call TRBD2 (6 bases). The CDR3 covers 17 residues. Trimming removed 3 bases at V and 6 bases at J, with 20 bases between. Looked up from germline, CDR1 is MNHEY and CDR2 is SMNVEV (reference sequence). CDR3 sequence (DNA): TGTGCCAGCAGTTTTGGCCTAGGGGCAGGGAGGTCCGGGGAGCTGTTTTTT. This translates into CASSFGLGAGRSGELFF.

V is TRBV3-1 and J is TRBJ2-1; 13 positions agree with TRBD2. CDR1 is LGHDT, CDR2 YNNKEL, per germline (reference sequence). Trimming took 3 bases from V and 7 from J; bases not matched to a gene: 6. The CDR3 is 16 residues long. In DNA form, the CDR3 reads TGTGCCAGCAGCCACCCCACTAGCGGGAGGGGGAATGAGCAGTTCTTC. It encodes CASSHPTSGRGNEQFF.

This clonotype has a single count. The chain uses TRBV19 and TRBJ2-2, with D unclear. There are 16 residues in the CDR3. The V end was cut by 2 bases, the J end by 4 bases, with 14 bases between. Germline CDR1 reads LNHDA; CDR2 reads SQIVND (reference sequence). CDR3 sequence (DNA): TGTGCCAGTAGTATAAACTCGGGCAGGTCCACCGGGGAGCTGTTTTTT. Translated, it gives CASSINSGRSTGELFF. The whole variable domain, remainder taken from reference TRBV19 and TRBJ2-2, is DGGITQSPKYLFRKEGQNVTLSCEQNLNHDAMYWYRQDPGQGLRLIYYSQIVNDFQKGDIAEGYSVSREKKESFPLTVTSAQKNPTAFYLCASSINSGRSTGELFFGEGSRLTVL.

This clonotype was recorded a few times. This chain uses TRBV20-1 with TRBJ2-2, with D possibly called TRBD1 or TRBD2 (5 bases each). Trimming removed 0 bases at V and 3 bases at J, with 5 bases between. This CDR3 contains 13 residues. Germline V gene sequence: CDR1 DFQATT, CDR2 SNEGSKA (reference sequence). CDR3 protein: CSAREGDTGELFF. The CDR3 coding sequence is TGCAGTGCTAGAGAGGGGGACACCGGGGAGCTGTTTTTT.

The CDR3 nucleotides are TGCGCCCGCAGCCACATGACTAGCGCATCCTACAATGAGCAGTTCTTC. Translated, it gives CARSHMTSASYNEQFF. V gene TRBV1 combines with J gene TRBJ2-1; the table's D call TRBD2 went unverified against the DNA. TRBV1 is a pseudogene locus. CDR3 length: 16 residues.

There are many counts of this clonotype. The rearrangement uses TRBV7-2 and TRBJ2-3; 10 bases match TRBD2. Germline trimming cut 2 bases from V and 4 bases from J; bases unmatched to any gene: 6. Germline loops: CDR1 SGHTA, CDR2 FQGNSA. The CDR3 is 16 amino acids. CDR3 DNA: TGTGCCAGCAGCTTATCCCCAGCGGGGGGGCCAGATACGCAGTATTTT. Its protein is CASSLSPAGGPDTQYF.

As concerns this clonotype: A much larger clone sits a single nucleotide away, making a read error possible. This chain's CDR3 is CSVETGIKQYF. The CDR3 DNA sequence: TGCAGCGTGGAGACAGGGATCAAGCAGTACTTC. The chain employs TRBV29-1 and TRBJ2-7; 7 bases agree with TRBD1. The CDR3 consists of 11 residues. After removal of 6 bases from V and 8 bases from J, the junction contained 7 bases not matched to a gene. Germline V CDR1 and CDR2: SQVTM, ANQGSEA.

The rearrangement links TRBV4-1 to TRBJ2-7; no clear D gene. Trimming took 4 bases from V and 2 from J, leaving 15 bases between them. The CDR3 runs 15 residues. Germline CDR1 MGHRA, CDR2 YSYEKL. The CDR3 sequence is CASSPKARPTYEQYF. The CDR3 DNA reads TGCGCCAGCAGCCCCAAGGCGAGACCAACCTACGAGCAGTACTTC.

This clonotype has more than one count but fewer than ten. V is TRBV7-9 and J is TRBJ1-1; D may be TRBD1 (6 bases). The CDR3 extends over 14 amino acids. The V gene's germline CDR1 is SEHNR and CDR2 FQNEAQ (reference sequence). Trimming took 7 bases from V and 1 from J, leaving 13 bases between them. DNA of the CDR3: TGTGCCAGCACCTTGGACAGCCGGAACACTGAAGCTTTCTTT. It specifies CASTLDSRNTEAFF.

The rearrangement uses TRBV20-1 and TRBJ1-1, with D hard to call. The germline V and J ends were trimmed by 6 bases and 0 bases, with 17 bases remaining between them. From germline, CDR1 is DFQATT and CDR2 SNEGSKA (reference sequence). The CDR3 covers 15 residues. Here the CDR3 DNA reads TGCAGTGCCACGGACGCGAGTACCCTGAACACTGAAGCTTTCTTT. This sequence encodes CSATDASTLNTEAFF.

This clonotype has more than one count but fewer than ten. The chain uses TRBV21-1 and TRBJ1-3; the D call of TRBD1 is as the table states it, not checked on the DNA. TRBV21-1 is a listed pseudogene. CDR3 length equals 17 residues. The CDR3 region is CASSEHRQGPGGNTIYF. CDR3 coding DNA: TGTGCCAGCAGCGAACACCGACAGGGTCCGGGGGGAAACACCATATATTTT.